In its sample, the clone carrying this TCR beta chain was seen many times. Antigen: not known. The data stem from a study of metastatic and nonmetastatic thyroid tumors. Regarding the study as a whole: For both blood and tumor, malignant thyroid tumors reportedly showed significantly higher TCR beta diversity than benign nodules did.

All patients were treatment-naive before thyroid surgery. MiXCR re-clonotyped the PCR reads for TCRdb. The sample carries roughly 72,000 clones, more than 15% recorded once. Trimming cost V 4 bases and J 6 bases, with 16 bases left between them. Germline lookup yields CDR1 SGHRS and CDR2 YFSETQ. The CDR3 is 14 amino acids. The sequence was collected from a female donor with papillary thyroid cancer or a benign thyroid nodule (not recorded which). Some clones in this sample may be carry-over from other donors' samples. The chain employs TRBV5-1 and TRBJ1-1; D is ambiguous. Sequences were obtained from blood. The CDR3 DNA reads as TGCGCCAGCAGCCCTGAGGGCCATCGAGCTGAAGCTTTCTTT. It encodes CASSPEGHRAEAFF.